This T cell receptor beta chain appears in the sequencing data of a study of T cell responses to AZD1222 COVID-19 vaccine. Study information: Researchers grouped second doses given at about 4 or about 12 weeks into one pool.

Produced via immunoSEQ multiplex PCR; TCRdb's table is partial and in-frame only. The table lists about 100,000 clones, around 90% of them singletons. Details on this clone: Its antigen is unknown.

Study-level points and caveats: Females outnumbered males among donors, who were mostly white British; clonal diversity was possibly underestimated.

The source material was peripheral blood, sampled on day 0 of AZD1222 vaccination. This sequence was found in an adult in good health.

CDR3 loop: CASRRDREHEQFF. The DNA for the CDR3 is TGTGCCAGCAGACGGGACAGGGAACATGAGCAGTTCTTC. The chain carries TRBV6-5 and TRBJ2-1; 9 nucleotides match TRBD1. Germline values: CDR1 MNHEY, CDR2 SVGAGI. Trimming cost V 6 bases and J 8 bases; bases outside gene matches: 5. The CDR3 is 13 residues long.